The following is a TCR beta chain sequence with its context. This sample was included in a study of OX40 agonist ivuxolimab in advanced cancers. Study overall: Patient treatment consisted of intravenous ivuxolimab administration every 2 weeks at 0.01 to 10 mg/kg.

The table came from immunoSEQ multiplex PCR; TCRdb's copy has only in-frame clones and leaves some out. This table holds 55,000 to 65,000 clones, around 93% found once. V was trimmed by 0 bases and J by 0 bases, leaving 7 bases between them. This CDR3 contains 14 residues. CDR1 is SGHRS, CDR2 YFSETQ, per germline. This material consisted of CD4+ or CD8+ T cells sorted from blood, taken in a trial of the OX40 agonist ivuxolimab. The chain joins TRBV5-1 to TRBJ2-7; no clear D. The sequence came from an adult with an advanced solid tumor such as melanoma, head and neck, liver or kidney cancer. The CDR3 bases are TGCGCCAGCAGCTTGGGCCGGAACTCCTACGAGCAGTACTTC. Translated, it gives CASSLGRNSYEQYF.